These 12 T cell receptor beta chains were all obtained from the same sample, sequenced in a study of Ad26.COV2.S vaccination and SARS-CoV-2 variants. Data came from immunoSEQ multiplex PCR; TCRdb stores just in-frame clones and leaves some out. The sample lists nearly 95,000 clones; 82% were seen once. Material: peripheral blood, obtained after recovery from COVID-19. The receptors come from a human donor who had recovered from COVID-19.

The rearrangement uses TRBV6-2 or TRBV6-3 and TRBJ2-7; 11 bases map to TRBD2. The CDR3 runs 17 residues. Germline V gene sequence: CDR1 MNHEY, CDR2 SVGEGT. V lost 2 bases to trimming and J lost 3 bases; unmatched junction nucleotides: 9. Written as DNA, the CDR3 is TGTGCCAGCAGTTACCCCCCGACTAGCGGGAAGGTCTACGAGCAGTACTTC. As protein: CASSYPPTSGKVYEQYF.

About this clone itself: Other DNA variants within this sample encode the same CDR3. The chain couples TRBV5-4 to TRBJ2-1, with a weak D call TRBD2 (6 bases). Trimming removed 5 bases from V and 0 bases from J, with 6 bases in between. There are 13 residues in the CDR3. Germline lookup yields CDR1 SGHNT and CDR2 YYREEE (reference sequence). The CDR3 sequence is CASRRDSYNEQFF. The CDR3 DNA sequence: TGTGCCAGCAGGCGGGACTCCTACAATGAGCAGTTCTTC.

The chain employs TRBV11-3 and TRBJ2-1; D remains ambiguous. Germline V gene data show CDR1 as SGHNT and CDR2 as YENEEA. CDR3 length equals 13 residues. Deletions cut 5 bases from V and 3 bases from J, with 8 bases between. The CDR3, as DNA: TGTGCCAGCAGCCATAACGGCTACAATGAGCAGTTCTTC. This encodes CASSHNGYNEQFF.

For the CDR3, the DNA is TGTGCCAGCAGCTTGGAATACAATGAGCAGTTCTTC. It translates to CASSLEYNEQFF. The gene calls are TRBV5-4 and TRBJ2-1; D not resolved. CDR1 SGHNT and CDR2 YYREEE come from the germline V gene (reference sequence). There are 12 residues in the CDR3. Trimming stripped 0 bases from V and 4 bases from J, with 2 bases between.

The gene calls are TRBV5-4 and TRBJ1-3; D call uncertain. This CDR3 comprises 15 residues. Trimming pared 0 bases from V and 4 bases from J, leaving 11 bases between. Germline CDR1 is SGHNT and CDR2 is YYREEE (reference sequence). The CDR3 reads CASSLESGRGNTIYF. Written as DNA, the CDR3 is TGTGCCAGCAGCTTGGAATCGGGTCGAGGAAACACCATATATTTT.

The CDR3 nucleotides are TGTGCCATCAGGGAGGGGACCGGGGCCTACGAGCAGTACTTC. As protein: CAIREGTGAYEQYF. This chain connects TRBV10-3 to TRBJ2-7; perhaps TRBD2 as D (6 bases). The CDR3 runs 14 residues. Germline CDR1 and CDR2: ENHRY and SYGVKD. Trimming took 6 bases from V and 2 from J, leaving 14 bases between them.

This rearrangement joins TRBV19 to TRBJ2-6; D unresolved. This CDR3 is 15 amino acids long. The germline V and J ends were trimmed by 10 bases and 4 bases, with 17 bases remaining between them. Germline V CDR1 and CDR2: LNHDA, SQIVND (reference sequence). The CDR3 protein is CAITPPSTGANVLTF. The CDR3 DNA reads as TGTGCCATTACTCCTCCCTCTACCGGGGCCAACGTCCTGACTTTC.

This sequence joins TRBV19 and TRBJ1-2; perhaps TRBD1 as D (5 bases). This CDR3 is built from 14 residues. Trimming removed 3 bases from V and 3 bases from J, with 11 bases in between. Germline CDR1 and CDR2: LNHDA and SQIVND (reference sequence). This CDR3 is CASSIATRDYGYTF. The CDR3 coding sequence is TGTGCCAGTAGTATTGCCACCAGGGACTATGGCTACACCTTC.

In this sample, this clone turned up a few times. The CDR3 DNA is TGTGCCAGTAGTACCAGCCACGGTGGCTCCTACAATGAGCAGTTCTTC. Its protein is CASSTSHGGSYNEQFF. This chain joins TRBV19 and TRBJ2-1, with D uncertain. The V gene lost 4 bases and the J gene lost 0 bases, with 13 bases spanning the gap. The CDR3 spans 16 residues. The germline V gene has CDR1 LNHDA and CDR2 SQIVND (reference sequence).

V gene TRBV2 combines with J gene TRBJ1-2; D is unclear. Trimming removed 4 bases at V and 1 base at J, with 13 bases between. The CDR3 has 15 amino acids. Germline values: CDR1 SNHLY, CDR2 FYNNEI. The CDR3 bases are TGTGCCAGCAGTGTCCCCCGGACCCGTAACTATGGCTACACCTTC. This sequence encodes CASSVPRTRNYGYTF. Supplemented by reference TRBV2 and TRBJ1-2, the full variable domain reads EPEVTQTPSHQVTQMGQEVILRCVPISNHLYFYWYRQILGQKVEFLVSFYNNEISEKSEIFDDQFSVERPDGSNFTLKIRSTKLEDSAMYFCASSVPRTRNYGYTFGSGTRLTVV.

The rearrangement uses TRBV6-2 or TRBV6-3 and TRBJ2-3; D is uncertain. V dropped 6 bases and J dropped 2 bases, with 6 bases sitting between them. Germline assignment: CDR1 MNHEY and CDR2 SVGEGT. This CDR3 is built from 12 residues. CDR3 bases: TGTGCCAGCAGCCATCACACAGATACGCAGTATTTT. The encoded protein is CASSHHTDTQYF.

The DNA for the CDR3 is TGTGCCAGCAGAAGGGGGGCTGGTAATGAGCAGTTCTTC. Its translation: CASRRGAGNEQFF. V and J are TRBV6-5 and TRBJ2-1; D could derive from TRBD1 or TRBD2 (6 bases each). From germline, CDR1 is MNHEY and CDR2 SVGAGI. Trimming took 6 bases from V and 7 from J, leaving 13 bases between them. This CDR3 is built from 13 residues.